This T cell receptor (beta chain) was found in a study of OX40 agonist ivuxolimab in advanced cancers. The protocol was immunoSEQ multiplex PCR, while the TCRdb copy is restricted to in-frame clones and leaves out a portion. The table lists tens of thousands of clones, approximately 80% of them singletons, with about 20% in the top ten. Germline loops: CDR1 MDHEN, CDR2 SYDVKM. V was clipped by 5 bases and J by 0 bases, with 7 bases between them. The CDR3 covers 14 residues. The J gene is TRBJ1-4, the V gene TRBV28; the D is unclear. The receptor comes from an adult with an advanced solid tumor such as melanoma, head and neck, liver or kidney cancer. The specimen was CD4+ or CD8+ T cells sorted from blood, collected in a trial of the OX40 agonist ivuxolimab. Here the CDR3 DNA reads TGTGCCAGCAGTCCACTTGCAACTAATGAAAAACTGTTTTTT. Translating it yields CASSPLATNEKLFF. Full variable domain (missing parts from reference TRBV28 and TRBJ1-4): DVKVTQSSRYLVKRTGEKVFLECVQDMDHENMFWYRQDPGLGLRLIYFSYDVKMKEKGDIPEGYSVSREKKERFSLILESASTNQTSMYLCASSPLATNEKLFFGSGTQLSVL.